This record concerns one TCR beta chain sequence. The antigen is unknown. Several immunoSEQ plates held equal portions of the genomic DNA taken from each subset. The assay was immunoSEQ multiplex PCR, and TCRdb's table has in-frame clones only and misses some. The sample records 2,500,000 or so clones, 80% to 95% being singletons. The CDR3 runs 19 residues. The germline gives CDR1 MNHEY, CDR2 SMNVEV (reference sequence). The germline V and J ends were trimmed by 11 bases and 0 bases, with 29 bases remaining between them. The data are from a study of shared clonotypes between healthy human individuals. Overall study context: CD4 naive and memory got three plates each, CD8 naive two, CD8 memory one.

Study-wide findings and caveats: Among non-shared clonotypes, generation probabilities were lower than among those shared by all four donors.

The V and J genes are TRBV27 and TRBJ2-4; D perhaps matches TRBD1 (6 bases). Material: naive CD4+ T cells from PBMCs. The subset is: CD45RA+ positively selected. This receptor was obtained from a man aged 18 to 35 in good health. Some clones in this sample may be carry-over from other donors' samples. The CDR3 DNA is TGTGCCCCCCTCCGTGTGAACAGGGAGAAAGGACAAGCCAAAAACATTCAGTACTTC. Residues: CAPLRVNREKGQAKNIQYF.